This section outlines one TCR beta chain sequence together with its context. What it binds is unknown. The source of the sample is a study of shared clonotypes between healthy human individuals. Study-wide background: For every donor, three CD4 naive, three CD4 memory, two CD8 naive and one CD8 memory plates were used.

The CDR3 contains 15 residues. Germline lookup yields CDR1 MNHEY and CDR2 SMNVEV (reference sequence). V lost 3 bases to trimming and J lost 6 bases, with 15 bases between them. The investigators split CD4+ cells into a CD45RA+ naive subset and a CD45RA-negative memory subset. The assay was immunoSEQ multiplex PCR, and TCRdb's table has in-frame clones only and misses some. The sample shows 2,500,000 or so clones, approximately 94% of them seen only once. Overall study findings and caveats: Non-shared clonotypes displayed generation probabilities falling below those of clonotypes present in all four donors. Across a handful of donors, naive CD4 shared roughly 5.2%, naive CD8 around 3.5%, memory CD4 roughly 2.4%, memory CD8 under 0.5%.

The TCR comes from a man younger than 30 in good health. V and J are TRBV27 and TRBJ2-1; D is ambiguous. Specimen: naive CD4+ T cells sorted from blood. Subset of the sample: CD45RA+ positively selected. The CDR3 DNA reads TGTGCCAGCAGTTTTCGTGGGGTTTCGGTCAATGAGCAGTTCTTC. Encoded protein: CASSFRGVSVNEQFF.